What follows is one TCR beta chain and its context. The sample comes from a study of blood T cell repertoires in COVID-19. The overall study: Acute and convalescent COVID-19 samples came from the United States, Italy and Spain. T cells, B-cell-depleted T cells, or PBMCs provided the cDNA or gDNA that served as material.

Germline lookup yields CDR1 SGHRS and CDR2 YFSETQ. The ends lost 0 bases at V and 5 bases at J; junction bases unmatched: 4. This CDR3 region has 14 residues. Authors' methods: Using reference gene primer amplification, nucleated cell counts were estimated. The assay was immunoSEQ multiplex PCR, and TCRdb's table has in-frame clones only and misses some. V and J calls and clone size are as listed in that table; D and trimming were resolved from the DNA. The sample lists about 520,000 clones; over 75% were seen once. The source material was peripheral blood. The source is a human donor in a cohort sampled during active COVID-19. The chain links TRBV5-1 to TRBJ2-5; TRBD1 agrees at 7 bases. The CDR3 loop reads CASSLGQGVETQYF. The CDR3, as DNA: TGCGCCAGCAGCTTGGGACAGGGAGTCGAGACCCAGTACTTC.